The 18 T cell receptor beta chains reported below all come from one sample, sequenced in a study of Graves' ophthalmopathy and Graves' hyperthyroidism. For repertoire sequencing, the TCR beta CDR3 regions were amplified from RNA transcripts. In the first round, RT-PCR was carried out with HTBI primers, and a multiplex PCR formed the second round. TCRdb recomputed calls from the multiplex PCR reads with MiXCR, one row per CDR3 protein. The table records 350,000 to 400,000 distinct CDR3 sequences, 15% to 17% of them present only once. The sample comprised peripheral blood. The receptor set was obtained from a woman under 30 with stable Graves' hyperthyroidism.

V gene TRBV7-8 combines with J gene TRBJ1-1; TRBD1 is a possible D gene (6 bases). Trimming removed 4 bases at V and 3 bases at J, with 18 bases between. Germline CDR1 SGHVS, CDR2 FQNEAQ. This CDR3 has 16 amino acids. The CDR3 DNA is TGTGCCAGCAGCTCTTCCAGGGGACGAGGGGACACTGAAGCTTTCTTT. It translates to CASSSSRGRGDTEAFF. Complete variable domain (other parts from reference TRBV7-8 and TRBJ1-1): GAGVSQSPRYKVAKRGQDVALRCDPISGHVSLFWYQQALGQGPEFLTYFQNEAQLDKSGLPSDRFFAERPEGSVSTLKIQRTQQEDSAVYLCASSSSRGRGDTEAFFGQGTRLTVV.

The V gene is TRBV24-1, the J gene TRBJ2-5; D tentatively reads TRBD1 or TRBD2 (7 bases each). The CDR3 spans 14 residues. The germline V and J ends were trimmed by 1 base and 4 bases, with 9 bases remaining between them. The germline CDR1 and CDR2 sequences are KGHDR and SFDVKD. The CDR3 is CATSDFRGGETQYF. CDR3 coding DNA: TGTGCCACCAGTGATTTCAGGGGGGGAGAGACCCAGTACTTC.

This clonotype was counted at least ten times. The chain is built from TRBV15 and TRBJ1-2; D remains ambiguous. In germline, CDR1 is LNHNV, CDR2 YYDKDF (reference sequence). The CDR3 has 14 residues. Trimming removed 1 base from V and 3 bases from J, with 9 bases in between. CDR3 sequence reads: CATSRGGGYYGYTF. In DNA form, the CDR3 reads TGTGCCACCAGCAGAGGAGGAGGGTACTATGGCTACACCTTC.

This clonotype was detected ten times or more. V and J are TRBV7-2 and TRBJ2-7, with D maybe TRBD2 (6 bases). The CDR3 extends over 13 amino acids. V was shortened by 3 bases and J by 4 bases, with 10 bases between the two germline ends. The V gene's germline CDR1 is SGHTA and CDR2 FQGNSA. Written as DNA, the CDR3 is TGTGCCAGCAGCTTTTGGCGGGATTACGAGCAGTACTTC. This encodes CASSFWRDYEQYF.

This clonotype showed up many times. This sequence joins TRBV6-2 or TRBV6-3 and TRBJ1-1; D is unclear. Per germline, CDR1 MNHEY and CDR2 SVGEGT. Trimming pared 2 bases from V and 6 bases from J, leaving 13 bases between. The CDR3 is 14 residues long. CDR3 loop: CASSYPTYRAEAFF. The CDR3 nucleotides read TGTGCCAGCAGTTACCCCACCTATAGGGCTGAAGCTTTCTTT.

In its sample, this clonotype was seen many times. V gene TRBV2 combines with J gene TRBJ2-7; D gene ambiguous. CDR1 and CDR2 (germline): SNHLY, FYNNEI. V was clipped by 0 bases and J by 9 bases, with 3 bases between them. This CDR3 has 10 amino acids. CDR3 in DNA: TGTGCCAGCAGTGAAGCGGGGCAGTACTTC. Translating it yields CASSEAGQYF.

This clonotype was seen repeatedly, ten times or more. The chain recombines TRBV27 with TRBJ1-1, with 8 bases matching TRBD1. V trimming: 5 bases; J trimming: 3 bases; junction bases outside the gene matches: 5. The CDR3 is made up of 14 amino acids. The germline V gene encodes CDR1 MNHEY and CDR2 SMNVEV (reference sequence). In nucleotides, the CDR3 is TGTGCCAGCAGTGCCCGGACAGGGTACACTGAAGCTTTCTTT. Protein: CASSARTGYTEAFF.

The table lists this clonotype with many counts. CDR3 coding DNA: TGCGCCAGCAGCTTGGAGGGACAGGGGGCAATCCCCGGGGAGCTGTTTTTT. This codes for CASSLEGQGAIPGELFF. This rearrangement joins TRBV5-1 to TRBJ2-2; 12 nucleotides agree with TRBD1. Germline CDR1 is SGHRS and CDR2 is YFSETQ. J lost 6 bases, V lost 0 bases, and 6 bases had no gene match. The CDR3 has 17 amino acids.

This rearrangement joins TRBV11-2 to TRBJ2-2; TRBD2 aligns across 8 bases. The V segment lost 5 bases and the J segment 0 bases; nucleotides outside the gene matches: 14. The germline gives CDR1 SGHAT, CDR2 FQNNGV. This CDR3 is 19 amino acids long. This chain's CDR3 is CASSTPPLAGLSNTGELFF. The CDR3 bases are TGTGCCAGCAGCACTCCCCCCTTAGCGGGGCTGTCGAACACCGGGGAGCTGTTTTTT.

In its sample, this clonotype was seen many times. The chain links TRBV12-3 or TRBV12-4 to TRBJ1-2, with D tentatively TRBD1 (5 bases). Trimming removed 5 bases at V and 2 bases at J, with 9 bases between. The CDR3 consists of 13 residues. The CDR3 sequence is CASSLDRNYGYTF. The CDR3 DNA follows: TGTGCCAGCAGTCTAGACAGAAACTATGGCTACACCTTC.

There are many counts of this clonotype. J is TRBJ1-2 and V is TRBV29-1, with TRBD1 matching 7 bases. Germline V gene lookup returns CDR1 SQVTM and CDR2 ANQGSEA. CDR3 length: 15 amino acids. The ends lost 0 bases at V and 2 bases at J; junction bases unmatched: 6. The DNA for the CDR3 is TGCAGCGTTGAAGATCGGGGACAGACAAACTATGGCTACACCTTC. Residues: CSVEDRGQTNYGYTF. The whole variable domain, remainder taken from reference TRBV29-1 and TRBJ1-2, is SAVISQKPSRDICQRGTSLTIQCQVDSQVTMMFWYRQQPGQSLTLIATANQGSEATYESGFVIDKFPISRPNLTFSTLTVSNMSPEDSSIYLCSVEDRGQTNYGYTFGSGTRLTVV.

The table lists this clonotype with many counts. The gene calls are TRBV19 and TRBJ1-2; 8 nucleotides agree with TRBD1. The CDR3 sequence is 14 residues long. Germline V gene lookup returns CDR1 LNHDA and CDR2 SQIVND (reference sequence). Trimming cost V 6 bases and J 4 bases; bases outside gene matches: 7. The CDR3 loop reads CASRTTGAGYGYTF. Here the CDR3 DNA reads TGTGCCAGTAGAACGACAGGGGCGGGCTATGGCTACACCTTC. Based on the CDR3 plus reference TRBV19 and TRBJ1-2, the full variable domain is DGGITQSPKYLFRKEGQNVTLSCEQNLNHDAMYWYRQDPGQGLRLIYYSQIVNDFQKGDIAEGYSVSREKKESFPLTVTSAQKNPTAFYLCASRTTGAGYGYTFGSGTRLTVV.

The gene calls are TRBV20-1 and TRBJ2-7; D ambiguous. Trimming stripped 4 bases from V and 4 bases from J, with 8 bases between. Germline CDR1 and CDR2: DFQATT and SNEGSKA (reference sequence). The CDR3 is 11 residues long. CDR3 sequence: CSAIAQYEQYF. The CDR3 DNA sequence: TGCAGTGCTATAGCCCAATACGAGCAGTACTTC.

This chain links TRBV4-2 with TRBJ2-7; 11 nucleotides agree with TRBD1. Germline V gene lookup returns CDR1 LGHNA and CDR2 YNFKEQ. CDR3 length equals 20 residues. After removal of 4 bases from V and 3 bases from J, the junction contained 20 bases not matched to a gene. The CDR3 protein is CASSRPDRGRTPSGGYEQYF. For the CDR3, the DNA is TGTGCCAGCAGCCGTCCGGACAGGGGGCGAACCCCCTCCGGGGGCTACGAGCAGTACTTC.

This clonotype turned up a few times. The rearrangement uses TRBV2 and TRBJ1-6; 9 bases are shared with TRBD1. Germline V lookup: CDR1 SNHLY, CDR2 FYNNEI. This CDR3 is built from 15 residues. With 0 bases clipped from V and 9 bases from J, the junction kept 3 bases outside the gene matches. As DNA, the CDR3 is TGTGCCAGCAGTGAAGCTTCGACAGGGGGTTCACCCCTCCACTTT. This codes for CASSEASTGGSPLHF.

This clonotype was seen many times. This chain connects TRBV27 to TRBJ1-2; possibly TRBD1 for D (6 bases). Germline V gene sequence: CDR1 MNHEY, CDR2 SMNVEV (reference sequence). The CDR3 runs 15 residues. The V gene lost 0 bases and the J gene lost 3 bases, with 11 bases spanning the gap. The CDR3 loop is CASSLSGGGHYGYTF. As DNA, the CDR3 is TGTGCCAGCAGTTTATCGGGGGGGGGGCACTATGGCTACACCTTC.

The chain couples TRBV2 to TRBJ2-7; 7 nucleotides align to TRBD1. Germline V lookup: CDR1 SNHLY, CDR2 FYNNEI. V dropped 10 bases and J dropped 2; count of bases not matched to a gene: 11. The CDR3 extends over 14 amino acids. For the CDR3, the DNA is TGTGCCACCTCATACAGGGGAACCCCCTACGAGCAGTACTTC. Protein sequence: CATSYRGTPYEQYF.

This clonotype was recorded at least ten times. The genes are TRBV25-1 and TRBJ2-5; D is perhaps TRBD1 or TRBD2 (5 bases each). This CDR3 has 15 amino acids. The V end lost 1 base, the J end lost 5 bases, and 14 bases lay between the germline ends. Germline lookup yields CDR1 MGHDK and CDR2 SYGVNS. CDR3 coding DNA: TGTGCCAGCAGTGAATTCCCAGGGAGAGGCGAGACCCAGTACTTC. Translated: CASSEFPGRGETQYF. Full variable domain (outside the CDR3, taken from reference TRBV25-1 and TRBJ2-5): EADIYQTPRYLVIGTGKKITLECSQTMGHDKMYWYQQDPGMELHLIHYSYGVNSTEKGDLSSESTVSRIRTEHFPLTLESARPSHTSQYLCASSEFPGRGETQYFGPGTRLLVL.